This TCR beta chain was captured by sequencing in a study of CD8 T cells in Susac syndrome. Reverse transcription of roughly 0.5 to 1 ug RNA was performed with random hexamers. By means of immunoSEQ multiplex PCR, TCR beta CDR3 spanning 54 Vbeta and 13 Jbeta underwent amplification. TCRdb re-called the immunoSEQ multiplex PCR reads with MiXCR, one entry per CDR3 protein. The sample has about 50,000 distinct CDR3 sequences; 93% are singletons. CDR1 is MNHEY and CDR2 is SVGEGT in the germline V gene. The CDR3 spans 11 residues. V lost 6 bases and J 15 bases, leaving 15 bases between the germline ends. Control patients had untreated stable or active relapsing-remitting multiple sclerosis by revised McDonald criteria. TEMRA cells were enriched by FACS, and CD4+ and CD8+ T cells were negatively isolated.

V gene TRBV6-2 or TRBV6-3 combines with J gene TRBJ2-4; D remains ambiguous. The clonotype was recovered from a human donor with multiple sclerosis. Sequenced material: CD8+ T cells from PBMCs. Here the CDR3 reads CASSHSWMMYF. The CDR3 coding sequence is TGTGCCAGCAGCCACTCCTGGATGATGTACTTC.